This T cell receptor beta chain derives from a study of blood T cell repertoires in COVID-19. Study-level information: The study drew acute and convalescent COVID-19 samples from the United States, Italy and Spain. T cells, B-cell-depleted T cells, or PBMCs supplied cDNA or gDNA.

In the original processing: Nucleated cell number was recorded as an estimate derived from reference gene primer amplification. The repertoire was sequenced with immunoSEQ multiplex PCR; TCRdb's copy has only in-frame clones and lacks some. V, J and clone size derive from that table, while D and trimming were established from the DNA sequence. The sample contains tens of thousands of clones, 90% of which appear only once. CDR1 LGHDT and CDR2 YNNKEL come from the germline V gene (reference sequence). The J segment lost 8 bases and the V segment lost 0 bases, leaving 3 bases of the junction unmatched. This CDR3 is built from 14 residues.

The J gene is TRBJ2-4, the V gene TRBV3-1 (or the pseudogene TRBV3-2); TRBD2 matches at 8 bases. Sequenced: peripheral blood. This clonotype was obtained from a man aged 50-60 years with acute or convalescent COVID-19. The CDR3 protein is CASSQDSGTDIQYF. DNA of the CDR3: TGTGCCAGCAGCCAAGATAGCGGGACGGACATTCAGTACTTC.